What follows is one T cell receptor beta chain and its context. These data belong to a study of blood T cell repertoires in COVID-19. Recovered status applied to Cohort 3 donors who had two consecutive negative PCRs. It also applied to those with clearance or with symptom resolution. Repertoires were generated with immunoSEQ multiplex PCR, while TCRdb's copy carries only in-frame clones and drops some. The table shows a few hundred thousand clones, with less than 90% occurring only once. From germline, CDR1 is SGHTA and CDR2 FQGNSA. The CDR3 consists of 17 residues. J was trimmed by 8 bases and V by 5 bases; bases with no gene match: 13.

Material for sequencing was PBMCs or T cells enriched from blood (not recorded which). The rearrangement uses TRBV7-2 and TRBJ1-4; 11 positions match TRBD1. This receptor was obtained from a woman in her forties or fifties who had recovered from COVID-19. CDR3 residues: CASSPRTGGAASEKLFF. In nucleotides, the CDR3 is TGTGCCAGCAGCCCTCGGACAGGGGGCGCAGCTAGCGAAAAACTGTTTTTT.